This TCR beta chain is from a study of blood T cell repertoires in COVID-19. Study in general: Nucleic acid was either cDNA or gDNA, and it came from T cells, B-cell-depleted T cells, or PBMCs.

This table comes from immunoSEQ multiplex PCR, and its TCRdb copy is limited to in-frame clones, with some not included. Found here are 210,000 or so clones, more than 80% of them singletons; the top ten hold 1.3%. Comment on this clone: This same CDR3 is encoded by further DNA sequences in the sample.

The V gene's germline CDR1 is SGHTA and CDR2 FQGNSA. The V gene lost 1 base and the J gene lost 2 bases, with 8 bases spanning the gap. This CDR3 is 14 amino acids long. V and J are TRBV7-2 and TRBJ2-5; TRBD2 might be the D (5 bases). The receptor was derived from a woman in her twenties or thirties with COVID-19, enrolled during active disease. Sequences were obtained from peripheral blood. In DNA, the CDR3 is TGTGCCAGCAGCTTAGTACGGGAACAAGAGACCCAGTACTTC. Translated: CASSLVREQETQYF.